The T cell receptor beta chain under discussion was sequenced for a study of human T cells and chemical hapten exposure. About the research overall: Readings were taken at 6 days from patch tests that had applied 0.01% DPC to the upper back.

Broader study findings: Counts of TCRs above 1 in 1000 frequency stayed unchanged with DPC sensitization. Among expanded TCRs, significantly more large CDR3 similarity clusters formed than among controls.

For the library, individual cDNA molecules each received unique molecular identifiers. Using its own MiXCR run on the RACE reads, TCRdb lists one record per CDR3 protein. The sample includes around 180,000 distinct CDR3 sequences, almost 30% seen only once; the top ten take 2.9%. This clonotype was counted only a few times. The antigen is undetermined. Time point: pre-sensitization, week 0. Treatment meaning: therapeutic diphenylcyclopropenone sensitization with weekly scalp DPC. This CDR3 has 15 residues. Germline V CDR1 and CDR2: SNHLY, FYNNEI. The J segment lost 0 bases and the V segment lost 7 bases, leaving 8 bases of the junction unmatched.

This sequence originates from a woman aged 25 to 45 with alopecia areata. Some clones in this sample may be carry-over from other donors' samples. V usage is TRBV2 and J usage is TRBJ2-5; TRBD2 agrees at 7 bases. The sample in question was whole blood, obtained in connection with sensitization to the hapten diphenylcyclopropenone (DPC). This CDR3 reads CASKREQADQETQYF. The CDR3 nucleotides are TGTGCCAGCAAGCGGGAACAGGCTGACCAAGAGACCCAGTACTTC.